This T cell receptor beta chain was identified during a study of T cells in Graves' hyperthyroidism and ophthalmopathy. In the study overall: Specimen type is peripheral blood, collected at initial diagnosis prior to any treatment.

Study-wide findings and caveats: Ophthalmopathy stood apart from stable hyperthyroidism in a 13 V-J model. Median prediction lead before ophthalmopathy onset was about 6.7 months with the model.

The V and J ends lost 4 bases and 6 bases respectively, with 17 bases between them. The CDR3 spans 15 residues. CDR1 is MGHRA and CDR2 is YSYEKL in the germline V gene. Comment on this clonotype: The antigen is unknown.

RNA transcripts were the template for amplifying TCR beta CDR3 regions. The primer set for the first-round RT-PCR of the TCR CDR3 was HTBI. TCRdb recomputed calls from the multiplex PCR reads with MiXCR, one row per CDR3 protein. The data contain about 96,000 distinct CDR3 sequences, just over 50% of them seen just once; the ten biggest clones take up 27%. This receptor was obtained from a woman aged 40 to 50 with Graves' hyperthyroidism. The sample taken for sequencing was blood. This chain joins TRBV4-1 and TRBJ2-3, with D tentatively TRBD2 (5 bases). DNA for the CDR3: TGCGCCAGCAGCCGTAGCGCACCGCGGAGGGATACGCAGTATTTT. Translated: CASSRSAPRRDTQYF.